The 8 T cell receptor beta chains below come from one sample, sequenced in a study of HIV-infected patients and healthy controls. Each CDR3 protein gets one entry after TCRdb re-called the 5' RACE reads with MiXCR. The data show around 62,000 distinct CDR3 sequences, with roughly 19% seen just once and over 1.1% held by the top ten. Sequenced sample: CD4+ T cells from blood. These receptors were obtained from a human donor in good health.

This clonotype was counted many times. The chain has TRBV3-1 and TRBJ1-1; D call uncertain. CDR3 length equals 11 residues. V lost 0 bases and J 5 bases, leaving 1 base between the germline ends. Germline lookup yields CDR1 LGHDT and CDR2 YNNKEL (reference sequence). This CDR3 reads CASSQETEAFF. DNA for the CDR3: TGTGCCAGCAGCCAAGAAACTGAAGCTTTCTTT.

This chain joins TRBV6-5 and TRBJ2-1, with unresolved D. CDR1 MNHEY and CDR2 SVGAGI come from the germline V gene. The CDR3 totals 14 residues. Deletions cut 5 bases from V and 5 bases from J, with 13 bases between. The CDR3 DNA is TGTGCCAGCAGTAACCCTTCTGTCGACAATGAGCAGTTCTTC. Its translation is CASSNPSVDNEQFF.

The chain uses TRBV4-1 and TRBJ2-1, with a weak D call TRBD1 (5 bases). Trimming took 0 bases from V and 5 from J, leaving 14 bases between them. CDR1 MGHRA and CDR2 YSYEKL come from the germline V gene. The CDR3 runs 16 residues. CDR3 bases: TGCGCCAGCAGCCAAGAGGGGCTTCTTCTCGACAATGAGCAGTTCTTC. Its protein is CASSQEGLLLDNEQFF.

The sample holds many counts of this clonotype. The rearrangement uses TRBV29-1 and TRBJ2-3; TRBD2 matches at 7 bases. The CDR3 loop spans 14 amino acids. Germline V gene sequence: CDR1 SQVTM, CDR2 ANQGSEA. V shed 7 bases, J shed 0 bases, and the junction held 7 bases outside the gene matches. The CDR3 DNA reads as TGCAGCGCCAAGAAAGCGGGGAGCACAGATACGCAGTATTTT. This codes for CSAKKAGSTDTQYF.

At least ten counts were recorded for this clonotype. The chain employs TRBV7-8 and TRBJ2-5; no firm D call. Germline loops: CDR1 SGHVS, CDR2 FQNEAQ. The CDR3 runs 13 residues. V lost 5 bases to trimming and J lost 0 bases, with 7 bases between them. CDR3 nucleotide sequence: TGTGCCAGCAGCAACTCGTACCAAGAGACCCAGTACTTC. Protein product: CASSNSYQETQYF.

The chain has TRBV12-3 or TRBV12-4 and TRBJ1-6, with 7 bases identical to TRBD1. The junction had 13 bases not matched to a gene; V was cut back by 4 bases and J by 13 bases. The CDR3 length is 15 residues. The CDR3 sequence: CASSSRTGSIVPLHF. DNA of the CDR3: TGTGCCAGCAGTTCGAGGACAGGCAGTATAGTGCCCCTCCACTTT.

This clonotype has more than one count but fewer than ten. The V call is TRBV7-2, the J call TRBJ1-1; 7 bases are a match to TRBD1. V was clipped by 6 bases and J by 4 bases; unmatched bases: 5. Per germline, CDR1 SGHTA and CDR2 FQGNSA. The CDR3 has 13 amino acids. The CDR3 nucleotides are TGTGCCAGCAGGACAGGGTTTGGCACTGAAGCTTTCTTT. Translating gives CASRTGFGTEAFF. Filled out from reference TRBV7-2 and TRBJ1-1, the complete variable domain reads GAGVSQSPSNKVTEKGKDVELRCDPISGHTALYWYRQSLGQGLEFLIYFQGNSAPDKSGLPSDRFSAERTGGSVSTLTIQRTQQEDSAVYLCASRTGFGTEAFFGQGTRLTVV.

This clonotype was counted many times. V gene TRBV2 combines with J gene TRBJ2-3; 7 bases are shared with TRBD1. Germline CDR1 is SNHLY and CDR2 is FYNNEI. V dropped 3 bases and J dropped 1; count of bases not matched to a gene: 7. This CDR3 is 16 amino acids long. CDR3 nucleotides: TGTGCCAGCAGTGAGTGGGACGGGACAGGCACAGATACGCAGTATTTT. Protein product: CASSEWDGTGTDTQYF. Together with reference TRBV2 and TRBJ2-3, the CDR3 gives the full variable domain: EPEVTQTPSHQVTQMGQEVILRCVPISNHLYFYWYRQILGQKVEFLVSFYNNEISEKSEIFDDQFSVERPDGSNFTLKIRSTKLEDSAMYFCASSEWDGTGTDTQYFGPGTRLTVL.